One TCR beta chain is described in this entry. This record belongs to a study of blood T cell repertoires in COVID-19. Study-wide background: Symptom resolution, clearance, or two negative PCRs marked donors in Cohort 3 as recovered. Donors in the United States, Italy and Spain gave samples during acute or convalescent COVID-19. Sources were T cells, B-cell-depleted T cells, or PBMCs; the material itself was cDNA or gDNA.

Some clones are missing from TCRdb's copy, which holds only in-frame ones; the method was immunoSEQ multiplex PCR. The profile shows fewer than 250,000 clones, 87% of them singletons. Sequenced material: PBMCs or T cells enriched from blood (not recorded which). This TCR derives from a man aged 25-40 years in a cohort exposed to, infected with or recovered from COVID-19 (not recorded which).

The DNA of the CDR3 is TGCAGCGTTGCTTACAGGGCACCCTACGAGCAGTACTTC. It translates to CSVAYRAPYEQYF. V and J are TRBV29-1 and TRBJ2-7; perhaps TRBD1 as D (6 bases). The V gene lost 4 bases and the J gene lost 2 bases, with 12 bases spanning the gap. The CDR3 contains 13 residues. Germline V gene data show CDR1 as SQVTM and CDR2 as ANQGSEA.